The source of this T cell receptor (beta chain) is a study of T cells in women clearing cervical HPV infection. Study-wide context: Blood came at first lesion visit for cases, post-clearance for controls.

A remark on this clone: No antigen is known for it. Read coverage stops 3 residues before the CDR3 terminus; the germline J gene supplies the remainder.

Unmatched junction bases numbered 5, after V lost 1 base and J lost 3 bases. Germline V gene sequence: CDR1 SQVTM, CDR2 ANQGSEA. The length of the CDR3 is 15 residues. Study-level findings and limits: Associations may precede or follow infection; HPV-specific or memory T cells were not isolated. Cases and controls were distinguished at AUC 0.65 to 0.85 by richness and V genes. TRBV6-7 abundance was lower in cases than controls (around 0.1% versus 0.15%).

The table came from immunoSEQ multiplex PCR; TCRdb's copy has only in-frame clones and leaves some out. This repertoire comprises about 41,000 clones; its ten largest clones make up 7.6%. Sequencing used blood buffy coat. The origin of this receptor is a woman between 18 and 70 years old with a cervical HPV16 infection that either progressed to CIN3+ or cleared (not recorded which). V is TRBV29-1 and J is TRBJ2-1; 8 bases are shared with TRBD1. CDR3 DNA (partial): TGCAGCGTTGAAGGGACAGGGTCCAACTACAATGAG. Translated: CSVEGTGSNYNE. The entire CDR3 is CSVEGTGSNYNEQFF.